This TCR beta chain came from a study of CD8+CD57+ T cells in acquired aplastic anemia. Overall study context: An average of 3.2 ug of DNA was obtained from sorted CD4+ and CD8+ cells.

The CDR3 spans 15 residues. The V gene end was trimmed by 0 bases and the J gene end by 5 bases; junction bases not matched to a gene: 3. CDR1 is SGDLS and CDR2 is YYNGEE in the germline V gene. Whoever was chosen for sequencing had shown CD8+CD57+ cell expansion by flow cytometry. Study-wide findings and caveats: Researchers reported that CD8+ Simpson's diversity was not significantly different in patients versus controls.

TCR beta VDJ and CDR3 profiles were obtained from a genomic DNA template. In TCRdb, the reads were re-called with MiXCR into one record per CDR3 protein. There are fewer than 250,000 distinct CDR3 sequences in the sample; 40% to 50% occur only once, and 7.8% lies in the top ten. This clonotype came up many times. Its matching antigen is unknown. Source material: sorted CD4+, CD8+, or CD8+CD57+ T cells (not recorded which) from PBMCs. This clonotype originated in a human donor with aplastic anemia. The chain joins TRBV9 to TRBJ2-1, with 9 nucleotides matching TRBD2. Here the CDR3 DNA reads TGTGCCAGCAGCGTAGGACTAGCGGTGAACAATGAGCAGTTCTTC. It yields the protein CASSVGLAVNNEQFF.